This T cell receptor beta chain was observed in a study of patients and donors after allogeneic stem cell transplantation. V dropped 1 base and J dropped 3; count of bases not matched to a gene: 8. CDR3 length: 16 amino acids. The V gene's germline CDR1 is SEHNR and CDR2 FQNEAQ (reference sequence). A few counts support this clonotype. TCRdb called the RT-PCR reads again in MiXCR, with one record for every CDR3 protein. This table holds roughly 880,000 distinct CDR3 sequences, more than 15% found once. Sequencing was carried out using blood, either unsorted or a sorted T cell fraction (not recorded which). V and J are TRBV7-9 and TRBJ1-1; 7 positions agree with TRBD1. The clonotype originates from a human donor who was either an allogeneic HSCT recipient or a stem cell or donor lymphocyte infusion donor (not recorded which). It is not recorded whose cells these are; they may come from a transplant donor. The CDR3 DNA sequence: TGTGCCAGCAGCTTAGGGTCGTGGCAGGGGGACACTGAAGCTTTCTTT. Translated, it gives CASSLGSWQGDTEAFF.